The present T cell receptor beta chain was sequenced within a study of PD-1 blockade in classical Hodgkin lymphoma. In every patient, relapse followed autologous stem cell transplantation, while exposure to brentuximab vedotin differed. This table comes from immunoSEQ multiplex PCR, and its TCRdb copy is limited to in-frame clones, with some not included. In the table there are over 25,000 clones, around 71% of which are singletons. Germline CDR1 MNHEY, CDR2 SVGAGI. This CDR3 spans 13 amino acids. V was pared by 5 bases and J by 4 bases, with 5 bases of the junction left unmatched. The V call is TRBV6-5, the J call TRBJ2-7; 7 bases are shared with TRBD1. The sample was peripheral blood mononuclear cells (PBMCs), taken before the second cycle of nivolumab. The receptor was isolated from a human donor with classical Hodgkin lymphoma. The CDR3 sequence is CASSAGTDYEQYF. The CDR3 nucleotides are TGTGCCAGCAGTGCCGGGACAGATTACGAGCAGTACTTC.